This T cell receptor (beta chain) appears in the sequencing data of a study of blood T cell repertoires in COVID-19. Study context: The United States, Italy and Spain provided the acute and convalescent COVID-19 samples. Sources were T cells, B-cell-depleted T cells, or PBMCs; the material itself was cDNA or gDNA.

Under the authors' procedure: By means of reference gene primer amplification, nucleated cell counts were estimated. Sequenced by immunoSEQ multiplex PCR; TCRdb stores in-frame clones only, minus some. The D gene and trimming were derived from the DNA, and the V and J assignments and clone size from that table. The profile shows 50,000 to 65,000 clones, approximately 92% of them singletons. What was sequenced was peripheral blood. The TCR originated in a human donor in a cohort sampled during active COVID-19.

The CDR3 is CASSRGTSGRTDTQYF. CDR3 nucleotide sequence: TGTGCCAGCAGCCGAGGGACTAGCGGGAGAACAGATACGCAGTATTTT. The genes are TRBV5-8 and TRBJ2-3; 14 bases line up with TRBD2. Germline CDR1 is SGHTS and CDR2 is YDEGEE. The CDR3 runs 16 residues. With V trimmed by 4 bases and J by 3 bases, 4 bases remained unmatched.